Each of the 7 T cell receptor beta chains below was sequenced from the same sample in a study of vaccination and CD4 T cells after COVID-19. With the Oncomine TCR Beta short-read assay, DNA from cultured CD4+ T cells was sequenced. Each CDR3 protein gets one entry after TCRdb re-called the PCR reads with MiXCR. Of 20,000 to 25,000 distinct CDR3 sequences listed, about 40% are singletons. Antigen specificity for these receptors is unknown. Regarding treatment: roughly 10-day PBMC culture with coronavirus spike peptide pools or control peptides (ViraFEST assay). The material sequenced was CD4+ T cells from blood, cultured in vitro, taken before SARS-CoV-2 vaccination. These receptors were collected from a human donor who had recovered from COVID-19.

This clonotype was seen a handful of times. The V call is TRBV28, the J call TRBJ1-1; 12 positions match TRBD1. Per the germline V gene, CDR1 is MDHEN and CDR2 is SYDVKM. The CDR3 has 13 residues. J was trimmed by 11 bases and V by 3 bases; bases with no gene match: 4. The CDR3 sequence is CASSLGTGGLAFF. The CDR3 DNA is TGTGCCAGCAGTTTGGGGACAGGGGGCTTGGCTTTCTTT.

The J gene is TRBJ2-2, the V gene TRBV20-1; 12 positions match TRBD1. The CDR3 runs to 15 residues. Germline values: CDR1 DFQATT, CDR2 SNEGSKA (reference sequence). With 5 bases clipped from V and 6 bases from J, the junction kept 7 bases outside the gene matches. The CDR3 is CSAVGDRGRPGELFF. The CDR3 DNA sequence: TGCAGTGCTGTCGGGGACAGGGGGCGCCCCGGGGAGCTGTTTTTT.

Only a few counts were recorded for this clonotype. The rearrangement joins TRBV7-2 to TRBJ1-2; 8 bases align to TRBD1. CDR3 size: 16 residues. The V segment lost 2 bases and the J segment 5 bases; nucleotides outside the gene matches: 10. CDR1 SGHTA and CDR2 FQGNSA come from the germline V gene. CDR3: CASSLYTGGRGYGYTF. The DNA of the CDR3 is TGTGCCAGCAGCTTATATACAGGGGGACGGGGATATGGCTACACCTTC.

This chain joins TRBV20-1 and TRBJ2-6, with D maybe TRBD1 (5 bases). V lost 6 bases and J 2 bases, leaving 11 bases between the germline ends. The CDR3 has 14 residues. The V gene's germline CDR1 is DFQATT and CDR2 SNEGSKA (reference sequence). The CDR3 reads CSADPGTGANVLTF. Here the CDR3 DNA reads TGCAGTGCCGATCCAGGGACTGGGGCCAACGTCCTGACTTTC.

This rearrangement joins TRBV19 to TRBJ1-1; 12 nucleotides match TRBD1. The CDR3 runs to 16 residues. Looked up from germline, CDR1 is LNHDA and CDR2 is SQIVND (reference sequence). J was trimmed by 11 bases and V by 7 bases; bases with no gene match: 17. CDR3 DNA sequence: TGTGCCAGTACTACTACGCGGGGGGACAGGGGGCGAGCGGCTTTCTTT. The encoded protein is CASTTTRGDRGRAAFF.

This clonotype was detected a few times. V and J are TRBV19 and TRBJ2-5; TRBD2 matches 7 bases. The V and J ends lost 1 base and 0 bases, in that order; junction bases with no gene match: 5. Germline V gives CDR1 LNHDA, CDR2 SQIVND (reference sequence). CDR3 length: 16 amino acids. The CDR3 is CASSIAASGYQETQYF. The CDR3 DNA sequence: TGTGCCAGTAGTATAGCGGCTAGCGGTTACCAAGAGACCCAGTACTTC. The full variable domain, rest sourced from reference TRBV19 and TRBJ2-5, is DGGITQSPKYLFRKEGQNVTLSCEQNLNHDAMYWYRQDPGQGLRLIYYSQIVNDFQKGDIAEGYSVSREKKESFPLTVTSAQKNPTAFYLCASSIAASGYQETQYFGPGTRLLVL.

Of note for this clonotype: Germline and junction disagree at one end, which may indicate a read error. The chain is built from TRBV6-2 or TRBV6-3 and TRBJ2-5, with 8 bases aligning to TRBD2. The CDR3 has 14 residues. Germline values: CDR1 MNHEY, CDR2 SVGEGT. Here the CDR3 DNA reads TGTGCCAGCAGTTCATCCGGGACTAGAGAGACCCAGCACTTC. Residues: CASSSSGTRETQHF.